This TCR beta chain derives from a study of blood T cells in healthy people across ages. Sample-barcoded 5' priming and a J-beta primer mix drove a second PCR of 7 to 11 cycles. Paired-end reads containing CDR3 totaled no fewer than 3 million for each sample. TCRdb itself ran the 5' RACE reads through MiXCR, one entry per CDR3 protein. The sample contains fewer than 950,000 distinct CDR3 sequences, roughly 40% of which appear only once. Extracted total RNA amounted to at least 5 micrograms for each sample. Study-level findings and limits: Naive CD4+ cell counts and diversity both ran higher in long-lived than in aged donors.

This clonotype was seen more than once but under ten times. Antigen: not known. Germline V gene lookup returns CDR1 ENHRY and CDR2 SYGVKD. This CDR3 comprises 15 residues. J was trimmed by 1 base and V by 6 bases; bases with no gene match: 8. The sequence was obtained from a man aged 18 to 30 in good health. The sample was blood. The rearrangement uses TRBV10-3 and TRBJ1-1; 7 nucleotides line up with TRBD1. CDR3 sequence (DNA): TGTGCCATCAGGGCCCCCACAGGGGCGAACACTGAAGCTTTCTTT. Its protein is CAIRAPTGANTEAFF.